The rows below give T cell receptor beta chains drawn from one sample of a study of cytomegalovirus exposure and HLA in healthy donors. Libraries were prepared by immunoSEQ multiplex PCR; TCRdb keeps only in-frame clonotypes and omits some of them. The sample spans roughly 50,000 clones; the ten largest clones claim 9% to 15%. The sequenced material came from PBMCs. These receptor sequences come from a woman aged 60-75 years in good health and CMV-seropositive. CDR3s include the opening cysteine and the closing phenylalanine or tryptophan.

CASTEGTVTGYTF	TRBV6-1	TRBJ1-2
CSVGAGVGQYF	TRBV29-1	TRBJ2-7
CASTATGDFGHEQYF	TRBV2	TRBJ2-7
CASSQVGPAVNEQYF	TRBV14	TRBJ2-7
CASSSASQVLYEQYF	TRBV6-5	TRBJ2-7
CASSPQGLALHEQYF	TRBV11-2	TRBJ2-7
CASSKTAGGVYEQYF	TRBV6-1	TRBJ2-7
CASSESENQPQHF	TRBV6-1	TRBJ1-5
CASSVDARRDEGYTF	TRBV9	TRBJ1-2
CASSPRGGASDTQYF	TRBV18	TRBJ2-3
CASSLGLGYSYNEQFF	TRBV7-2	TRBJ2-1
CASSPGTSGGNTGELFF	TRBV7-6	TRBJ2-2
CAISGGGETQYF	TRBV10-3	TRBJ2-5
CASRAMNTEAFF	TRBV19	TRBJ1-1
CASSPGQGVAEAFF	TRBV18	TRBJ1-1
CASSPPGLAITDTQYF	TRBV7-9	TRBJ2-3
CASSLGGASTDTQYF	TRBV5-5	TRBJ2-3
CASSVGGGDNQPQHF	TRBV5-1	TRBJ1-5
CASSLGQNYNEQFF	TRBV5-1	TRBJ2-1
CASSLEARSQHF	TRBV28	TRBJ1-5
CASSTGTGFTYEQYF	TRBV7-8	TRBJ2-7
CASSLTRGNTEAFF	TRBV5-6	TRBJ1-1
CASSQVGLPSGEQFF	TRBV6-5	TRBJ2-1
CASSRPGTNTGELFF	TRBV27	TRBJ2-2
CASSYSTGDGPQHF	TRBV6-5	TRBJ1-5
CASSVQGSPYNEQFF	TRBV6-5	TRBJ2-1
CASSISGRAYEQYF	TRBV5-5	TRBJ2-7
CASSPAGNTEAFF	TRBV18	TRBJ1-1
CANSQGRDTEAFF	TRBV18	TRBJ1-1
CASSLAGTTSDNEQFF	TRBV28	TRBJ2-1
CASSPNRGQGYTF	TRBV7-9	TRBJ1-2
CASSLVRGRTEAFF	TRBV19	TRBJ1-1
CSARQGEAFF	TRBV20-1	TRBJ1-1
CASSPGTSGLAYEQYF	TRBV5-4	TRBJ2-7
CASSKLSSQETQYF	TRBV27	TRBJ2-5
CASSFRTSGGDEQFF	TRBV11-3	TRBJ2-1
CASSSLTGANTGELFF	TRBV7-9	TRBJ2-2
CASSAGRGGYTF	TRBV6-4	TRBJ1-2